These T cell receptor beta chains were read from a single sample in a study of cytomegalovirus exposure and HLA in healthy donors. Produced via immunoSEQ multiplex PCR; TCRdb's table is partial and in-frame only. There are tens of thousands of clones in the sample; roughly 90% occur only once, and around 1.8% lies in the top ten. The sequenced material came from PBMCs. Source of these receptors: a woman younger than 35 in good health and CMV-seronegative. CDR3s leave out the opening cysteine and the closing phenylalanine or tryptophan. The D gene is left open where the match is weak. Not every row has a clone size; where given, it reads once, few, many or a size class.

j_call clone_size d_call v_call cdr3_aa
TRBJ1-1 NA TRBD1 TRBV19 ASSQGATEAF
TRBJ1-4 NA TRBD1 TRBV6-1 ASFTRGLGEKLF
TRBJ2-5 NA NA TRBV7-8 ASSPRQAHQEPQETQY
TRBJ1-6 NA NA TRBV6-5 ASSYGGGERSPLH
TRBJ2-4 NA NA TRBV5-1 ASSGGGQLKNIQY
TRBJ2-7 NA TRBD1 TRBV11-3 ASRSTGGYELEQY
TRBJ1-2 NA NA TRBV30 AWRPTGSYYGYT
TRBJ1-2 NA TRBD1 TRBV19 ASSLGQGPYT
TRBJ2-5 NA TRBD1 TRBV5-1 ASRGTGEETQY
TRBJ2-5 NA TRBD2 TRBV2 ASSDTSGRYETQY
TRBJ1-3 medium-sized NA TRBV2 ASIRTGNTIY
TRBJ2-1 NA TRBD1 TRBV11-2 ASSLLDRAIDEQF
TRBJ1-3 NA NA TRBV20-1 SATGGNTIY
TRBJ2-1 once TRBD2 TRBV2 ASLLAGGPQF
TRBJ1-2 NA NA TRBV28 ASSLLRNYGYT
TRBJ2-2 NA NA TRBV7-3 ASSLLGRNTGELF
TRBJ1-5 NA NA TRBV2 ASSELNQPQH
TRBJ2-1 NA NA TRBV4-2 ASSQVGIKGRNEQF
TRBJ2-2 NA TRBD1 TRBV2 ASTGQGRTGELF
TRBJ2-5 NA TRBD1 TRBV7-6 ASSLDRGETQY
TRBJ2-2 few TRBD2 TRBV2 ASSELLAGTGELF
TRBJ2-7 NA NA TRBV7-3 ASSPTAGAYEQY
TRBJ1-1 NA NA TRBV30 AWSSRGRSNTEAF
TRBJ1-1 once NA TRBV18 ASSPPSVVGTEAF
TRBJ2-3 NA NA TRBV7-2 ASSLNRVPDTQY
TRBJ2-3 NA NA TRBV5-1 ASSSGTTLAATQY
TRBJ2-1 NA TRBD2 TRBV5-1 ASSLPGLAGVLNEQF
TRBJ1-2 NA NA TRBV4-1 ASSQDLSQRNGYT
TRBJ2-5 NA TRBD2 TRBV6-4 ASIPDGTSGQETQY
TRBJ2-1 NA NA TRBV7-2 ASSLIGRGKYNEQF
TRBJ2-7 few TRBD1 TRBV28 ASRVQGKSYEQY
TRBJ2-4 NA NA TRBV12-5 ASGRTTVANIQY
TRBJ2-5 NA TRBD2 TRBV6-5 ASSTSGGSQETQY
TRBJ2-3 NA TRBD2 TRBV2 ASRESGTIPTDTQY
TRBJ2-5 NA TRBD2 TRBV10-3 AISGLAGKETQY
TRBJ1-3 NA NA TRBV19 ASSTFQGTSGNTIY
TRBJ2-5 NA TRBD2 TRBV9 ASSSGLAEETQY
TRBJ1-2 few NA TRBV21-1 ASPEGVKNYGYT
TRBJ2-7 NA NA TRBV27 ASSLKDSTYEQY
TRBJ2-1 NA NA TRBV6-6 ASSNLASTYNEQF
TRBJ2-1 NA NA TRBV5-1 ASSLRPGSTPEQF
TRBJ1-3 NA NA TRBV7-2 ASSLWSGSGNTIY